This is a list of T cell receptor beta chains from one sample in a study of blood T cell repertoires in COVID-19. The data were produced by immunoSEQ multiplex PCR, yet TCRdb's version contains in-frame clones alone and is incomplete. The table shows tens of thousands of clones, with roughly 84% occurring only once. Sequencing used peripheral blood. These receptors were obtained from a man aged 50 to 59 with acute or convalescent COVID-19. The CDR3 runs from the conserved cysteine through the conserved F or W. Fields, in order: J gene, V gene, clone size, D gene, CDR3 protein, CDR3 DNA. The D gene is left open where the match is weak. Only part of the rows carry a size: once, few, many, or a class if the clone is expanded.

TRBJ1-2,TRBV18,-,TRBD1,CASSPPRGTEDYTF,TGTGCCAGCTCACCACCTCGGGGGACAGAGGACTACACCTTC
TRBJ1-6,TRBV9,-,TRBD1,CASSRTGQGNSPLHF,TGTGCCAGCAGCCGGACGGGACAGGGGAATTCACCCCTCCACTTT
TRBJ1-4,TRBV19,-,-,CASTGLNEKLFF,TGTGCCAGTACCGGGTTAAATGAAAAACTGTTTTTT
TRBJ2-3,TRBV7-2,-,TRBD2,CASSFQRGGYTQYF,TGTGCCAGCAGCTTCCAGCGGGGGGGGTACACGCAGTATTTT
TRBJ1-1,TRBV18,-,TRBD1,CASSLQGVNTEAFF,TGTGCCAGCTCACTCCAGGGGGTGAACACTGAAGCTTTCTTT
TRBJ2-1,TRBV4-2,-,TRBD2,CASSQAGGYNEQFF,TGTGCCAGCAGCCAAGCGGGGGGGTACAATGAGCAGTTCTTC
TRBJ2-7,TRBV2,-,-,CATAGEPYEQYF,TGTGCCACGGCCGGGGAGCCCTACGAGCAGTACTTC
TRBJ2-5,TRBV3-1/TRBV3-2,-,-,CASSRLGRYLQETQYF,TGTGCCAGCAGTCGTCTTGGTAGATACCTACAAGAGACCCAGTACTTC
TRBJ2-1,TRBV4-2,-,-,CASSQGGTGGSYNEQFF,TGTGCCAGCAGCCAAGGCGGTACTGGAGGCTCCTACAATGAGCAGTTCTTC
TRBJ1-1,TRBV7-2,-,-,CASSSDRENTEAFF,TGTGCCAGCAGCTCCGACAGAGAAAACACTGAAGCTTTCTTT
TRBJ1-1,TRBV7-2,-,TRBD1,CASSLTGWDTGGHFF,TGTGCCAGCAGCTTAACAGGGTGGGACACAGGGGGCCATTTCTTT
TRBJ1-5,TRBV3-1/TRBV3-2,-,TRBD1,CASSQQTGNQPQHF,TGTGCCAGCAGCCAACAGACAGGGAATCAGCCCCAGCATTTT
TRBJ2-1,TRBV19,-,TRBD1,CASRPRGQGAISSYNEQFF,TGTGCCAGTAGACCTCGGGGACAGGGGGCGATTAGCTCCTACAATGAGCAGTTCTTC
TRBJ2-7,TRBV6-2/TRBV6-3,-,-,CASSYWSGNHSYEQYF,TGTGCCAGCAGTTACTGGTCAGGGAACCACTCCTACGAGCAGTACTTC
TRBJ1-3,TRBV28,-,-,CASSPTGAANTIYF,TGTGCCAGCAGTCCGACAGGAGCGGCAAACACCATATATTTT
TRBJ2-1,TRBV7-6,few,TRBD1,CASSLRGDRQSYNEQFF,TGTGCCAGCAGCTTACGCGGGGACAGGCAGTCCTACAATGAGCAGTTCTTC
TRBJ2-3,TRBV6-6,-,TRBD1,CASSGFQGAADTQYF,TGTGCCAGCAGTGGCTTCCAGGGGGCGGCAGATACGCAGTATTTT
TRBJ2-3,TRBV11-2,-,-,CASSLEVGPDTQYF,TGTGCCAGCAGCTTAGAAGTGGGCCCAGATACGCAGTATTTT
TRBJ2-3,TRBV5-1,-,TRBD2,CASSRLAGYTDTQYF,TGCGCCAGCAGTAGACTAGCGGGATACACAGATACGCAGTATTTT
TRBJ1-6,TRBV5-6,few,-,CASSLATDSISYSPLHF,TGTGCCAGCAGCTTGGCAACCGACAGTATTTCTTATTCACCCCTCCACTTT
TRBJ2-2,TRBV28,-,-,CASSLSGATGELFF,TGTGCCAGCAGTTTATCAGGGGCCACCGGGGAGCTGTTTTTT
TRBJ2-6,TRBV29-1,-,-,CSVVSGANVLTF,TGCAGCGTTGTATCTGGGGCCAACGTCCTGACTTTC
TRBJ2-7,TRBV5-1,-,TRBD1,CASSPDRGGYEQYF,TGCGCCAGCAGCCCGGACAGGGGTGGGTACGAGCAGTACTTC
TRBJ2-1,TRBV7-2,-,TRBD2,CASSLKASGVGEQFF,TGTGCCAGCAGCCTCAAGGCTAGCGGGGTTGGTGAGCAGTTCTTC
TRBJ2-3,TRBV4-3,-,-,CASSQERDTQYF,TGCGCCAGCAGCCAGGAGAGAGATACGCAGTATTTT
TRBJ1-1,TRBV27,-,-,CASSTGMNTEAFF,TGTGCCAGCAGTACAGGAATGAACACTGAAGCTTTCTTT
TRBJ2-2,TRBV6-5,-,TRBD2,CASSYLREAGELFF,TGTGCCAGCAGTTATTTGCGGGAGGCGGGGGAGCTGTTTTTT
TRBJ1-2,TRBV9,-,-,CASSALGGGANYGYTF,TGTGCCAGCAGCGCCCTGGGGGGAGGCGCTAACTATGGCTACACCTTC
TRBJ2-2,TRBV11-2,-,TRBD2,CASSLVSGGANTGELFF,TGTGCCAGCAGCTTAGTGTCCGGGGGGGCCAATACCGGGGAGCTGTTTTTT
TRBJ2-2,TRBV29-1,-,-,CSVLMSGIGGELFF,TGCAGCGTTCTAATGTCGGGTATTGGCGGGGAGCTGTTTTTT
TRBJ1-6,TRBV5-4,-,TRBD1,CASSSGQNYNSPLHF,TGTGCCAGCAGCTCGGGACAGAACTATAATTCACCCCTCCACTTT
TRBJ2-7,TRBV9,-,-,CASSVQGHAEQYF,TGTGCCAGCAGCGTTCAGGGACACGCTGAGCAGTACTTC
TRBJ2-7,TRBV4-2,medium-sized,TRBD2,CASSQEGEAGGPSEQYF,TGTGCCAGCAGCCAAGAGGGGGAAGCGGGAGGGCCCTCCGAGCAGTACTTC
TRBJ2-3,TRBV5-5,-,TRBD2,CASTSGGRDTQYF,TGTGCCAGCACTAGCGGGGGTCGAGATACGCAGTATTTT
TRBJ2-7,TRBV2,once,-,CASSEYSYEQYF,TGTGCCAGCAGTGAATATTCCTACGAGCAGTACTTC
TRBJ2-5,TRBV7-2,-,-,CASSPHARGAYQETQYF,TGTGCCAGCAGCCCACACGCCAGGGGGGCGTACCAAGAGACCCAGTACTTC
TRBJ2-3,TRBV12-3/TRBV12-4,-,-,CASSGFYTDTQYF,TGTGCCAGCTCCGGGTTTTACACAGATACGCAGTATTTT
TRBJ1-2,TRBV27,-,TRBD1,CASGGQGASGYGYTF,TGTGCCAGCGGGGGACAGGGGGCGTCGGGCTATGGCTACACCTTC
TRBJ2-7,TRBV3-1/TRBV3-2,-,TRBD1,CASSQVQGVYEQYF,TGTGCCAGCAGCCAAGTTCAGGGGGTGTACGAGCAGTACTTC
TRBJ1-4,TRBV5-1,-,-,CASSGQPNEKLFF,TGCGCCAGCAGCGGACAGCCTAATGAAAAACTGTTTTTT
TRBJ2-3,TRBV19,few,TRBD2,CASSIRTSGGADTQYF,TGTGCCAGTAGTATCCGGACTAGCGGGGGGGCGGATACGCAGTATTTT
TRBJ2-7,TRBV6-2/TRBV6-3,-,TRBD1,CASSRGLYEQYF,TGTGCCAGCAGCAGGGGGTTATACGAGCAGTACTTC
TRBJ1-1,TRBV3-1/TRBV3-2,-,TRBD1,CASSHRGPNTEAFF,TGTGCCAGCAGCCATAGGGGGCCAAACACTGAAGCTTTCTTT
TRBJ1-3,TRBV3-1/TRBV3-2,-,-,CASSQDPSSGNTIYF,TGTGCCAGCAGCCAAGATCCCAGCTCTGGAAACACCATATATTTT
TRBJ1-2,TRBV10-3,-,TRBD1,CAISDSGQGDSGYTF,TGTGCCATCAGTGACTCGGGACAGGGGGATTCTGGCTACACCTTC
TRBJ2-2,TRBV7-6,-,-,CASSLAAGAGELFF,TGTGCCAGCAGCTTAGCGGCCGGGGCCGGGGAGCTGTTTTTT
TRBJ2-1,TRBV19,-,TRBD2,CASSKSGTRAYNEQFF,TGTGCCAGTAGTAAATCCGGGACTAGGGCCTACAATGAGCAGTTCTTC
TRBJ1-4,TRBV7-2,once,TRBD1,CASSYWAGTGGEKLFF,TGTGCCAGCAGCTATTGGGCCGGGACAGGGGGCGAAAAACTGTTTTTT